This TCR beta chain derives from a study of response to subunit inactivated influenza vaccine. Study-level results: It was the authors' suggestion that each seasonal influenza vaccination recruits few new T cells.

This clonotype was observed a few times. Its antigen is undetermined. One entry per CDR3 protein, called by TCRdb with MiXCR from the RT-PCR reads. The table lists hundreds of thousands of distinct CDR3 sequences, over 10% of them singletons, with roughly 14% in the top ten. The CDR3 spans 14 residues. Trimming cost V 0 bases and J 8 bases; bases outside gene matches: 2. Germline-derived CDR1 and CDR2 are SGHRS and YFSETQ. This sequence joins TRBV5-1 and TRBJ2-1, with 10 bases lining up with TRBD2. This specimen consisted of PBMCs from blood, obtained 45 days after vaccination. The sequence was obtained from a man in his fifties or sixties who received an inactivated influenza vaccine. The CDR3 coding sequence is TGCGCCAGCAGCTTGGGGACTAGCGGCGATGAGCAGTTCTTC. Translating it yields CASSLGTSGDEQFF.